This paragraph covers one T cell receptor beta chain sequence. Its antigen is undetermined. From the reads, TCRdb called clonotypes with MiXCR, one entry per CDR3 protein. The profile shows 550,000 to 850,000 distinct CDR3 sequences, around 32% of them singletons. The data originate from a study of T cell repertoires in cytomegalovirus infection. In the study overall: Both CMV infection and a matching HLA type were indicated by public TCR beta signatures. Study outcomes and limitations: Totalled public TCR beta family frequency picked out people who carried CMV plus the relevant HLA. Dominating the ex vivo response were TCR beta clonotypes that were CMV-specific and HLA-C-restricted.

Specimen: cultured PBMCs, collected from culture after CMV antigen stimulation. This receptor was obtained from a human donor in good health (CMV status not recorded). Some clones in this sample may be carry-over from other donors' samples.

For the CDR3, the DNA is TGTGCCAGCAGATCATTCTTGGGATACGAGCAGTACTTC. Its translation: CASRSFLGYEQYF. The chain couples TRBV12-3 or TRBV12-4 to TRBJ2-7; D uncertain. V dropped 6 bases and J dropped 4 bases, with 13 bases sitting between them. The CDR3 loop spans 13 amino acids.